This is a list of T cell receptor beta chains from one sample in a study of T-cell reconstitution after alpha-beta-depleted transplantation in children. TCRdb independently ran MiXCR on the PCR reads; one entry per CDR3 protein. This sample has some 550,000 distinct CDR3 sequences; 20% to 25% occur once, and the top ten carry 13% to 15%. The sequenced sample was PBMCs, mostly from graft donor cells, obtained 360 days after TCRalphabeta/CD19-depleted stem cell transplant. These receptors originate from a boy in the first two years of life who had a stem cell transplant for acute myeloid leukemia, so the T cells may come from the graft donor. The CDR3 runs from the conserved cysteine through the conserved F or W. A D gene is named only where the DNA matches it firmly. Clone size is stated in some rows and not others, as once, few, many or a class when expanded.

length: 14
J: TRBJ2-3
D: -
V: TRBV6-1
size: few
DNA: TGTGCCAGCAGTCCCCTAAGGGCACCAGATACGCAGTATTTT
CDR3: CASSPLRAPDTQYF

length: 20
J: TRBJ2-1
D: TRBD1
V: TRBV6-2/TRBV6-3
size: -
DNA: TGTGCCAGCAGTTACTTTCAAGTCCGAAGGACAGGGGGATCGAACAATGAGCAGTTCTTC
CDR3: CASSYFQVRRTGGSNNEQFF

length: 14
J: TRBJ2-1
D: TRBD1
V: TRBV7-9
size: -
DNA: TGTGCCAGCAGCCGCCCAGGACAGGACAGAAAGCAGTTCTTC
CDR3: CASSRPGQDRKQFF

length: 16
J: TRBJ2-7
D: -
V: TRBV18
size: -
DNA: TGTGCCAGCTCAGCCCGTTGGAGGGTCCTCTCCTACGAGCAGTACTTC
CDR3: CASSARWRVLSYEQYF

length: 14
J: TRBJ2-7
D: -
V: TRBV5-1
size: -
DNA: TGCGCCAGCAGCTTCGGGGGATACTTCTACGAGCAGTACTTC
CDR3: CASSFGGYFYEQYF

length: 14
J: TRBJ1-6
D: TRBD1
V: TRBV6-1
size: -
DNA: TGTGCCAGCAGCCCTTGGACAGGGAATTCACCCCTCCACTTT
CDR3: CASSPWTGNSPLHF

length: 15
J: TRBJ2-2
D: -
V: TRBV4-3
size: many
DNA: TGCGCCAGCAGCCAAGGGGGGCGGACCACCGGGGAGCTGTTTTTT
CDR3: CASSQGGRTTGELFF

length: 14
J: TRBJ1-3
D: -
V: TRBV6-5
size: few
DNA: TGTGCCAGCAGATTAGACAGTTCTGGAAACACCATATATTTT
CDR3: CASRLDSSGNTIYF

length: 13
J: TRBJ2-7
D: TRBD1
V: TRBV12-3/TRBV12-4
size: few
DNA: TGTGCCAGCATGTCGACAGGGATCCACGAGCAGTACTTC
CDR3: CASMSTGIHEQYF

length: 14
J: TRBJ1-1
D: -
V: TRBV12-3/TRBV12-4
size: many
DNA: TGTGCCAGCAGTTTATGGCAGCTGAACACTGAAGCTTTCTTT
CDR3: CASSLWQLNTEAFF

length: 16
J: TRBJ2-3
D: TRBD2
V: TRBV9
size: few
DNA: TGTGCCAGCAGCGTAGCCCTAGCGGGGGCCACAGATACGCAGTATTTT
CDR3: CASSVALAGATDTQYF

length: 15
J: TRBJ2-3
D: -
V: TRBV12-5
size: many
DNA: TGTGCTAGTGGCACTACAACGGGCCCCGGAGATACGCAGTATTTT
CDR3: CASGTTTGPGDTQYF

length: 14
J: TRBJ2-1
D: -
V: TRBV10-2
size: -
DNA: TGCGCCAGCAGTGGCGGGGTAGCCTACAATGAGCAGTTCTTC
CDR3: CASSGGVAYNEQFF

length: 12
J: TRBJ1-3
D: -
V: TRBV12-3/TRBV12-4
size: -
DNA: TGTGCCAGCAGTCTGCCTCGGAACACCATATATTTT
CDR3: CASSLPRNTIYF

length: 13
J: TRBJ2-1
D: -
V: TRBV12-3/TRBV12-4
size: -
DNA: TGTGCCACAGGGGATAGCTCCTACAATGAGCAGTTCTTC
CDR3: CATGDSSYNEQFF

length: 15
J: TRBJ2-3
D: -
V: TRBV20-1
size: few
DNA: TGCAGTGTTTCACTACAGGGTCCAAGCACAGATACGCAGTATTTT
CDR3: CSVSLQGPSTDTQYF

length: 13
J: TRBJ2-1
D: -
V: TRBV29-1
size: many
DNA: TGCAGCGTTGAGGTCCACCCCGACAATGAGCAGTTCTTC
CDR3: CSVEVHPDNEQFF

length: 15
J: TRBJ2-5
D: TRBD1
V: TRBV12-3/TRBV12-4
size: few
DNA: TGTGCCAGCAGTGCCGACAGGGATTCGTATGAGACCCAGTACTTC
CDR3: CASSADRDSYETQYF

length: 13
J: TRBJ1-2
D: -
V: TRBV19
size: -
DNA: TGTGCCAGTAGTATAGCGGGTGACTATGGCTACACCTTC
CDR3: CASSIAGDYGYTF

length: 13
J: TRBJ1-4
D: -
V: TRBV6-1
size: few
DNA: TGTGCCAGCAGGGCGGAGGGCTGGGAAAAACTGTTTTTT
CDR3: CASRAEGWEKLFF

length: 13
J: TRBJ1-2
D: TRBD1
V: TRBV10-3
size: -
DNA: TGTGCCATCAGTGACCAGACAGGGGATGGCTACACCTTC
CDR3: CAISDQTGDGYTF

length: 17
J: TRBJ2-2
D: -
V: TRBV6-5
size: few
DNA: TGTGCCAGCAGTTCCTATACGGGCTCACGGAACACCGGGGAGCTGTTTTTT
CDR3: CASSSYTGSRNTGELFF

length: 13
J: TRBJ2-7
D: -
V: TRBV7-8
size: many
DNA: TGTGCCAGCAGCTCTACAGGGAACTACGAGCAGTACTTC
CDR3: CASSSTGNYEQYF

length: 14
J: TRBJ2-1
D: -
V: TRBV5-1
size: few
DNA: TGCGCCAGCAGCTTGCAATTAAAAGACAATGAGCAGTTCTTC
CDR3: CASSLQLKDNEQFF

length: 14
J: TRBJ2-1
D: TRBD2
V: TRBV11-2
size: few
DNA: TGTGCCACCGTCTCCGGGACTAGCTACAATGAGCAGTTCTTC
CDR3: CATVSGTSYNEQFF

length: 15
J: TRBJ1-5
D: -
V: TRBV6-5
size: few
DNA: TGTGCCAGCAGTTACTCGCAGGGTTCGAGTCAGCCCCAGCATTTT
CDR3: CASSYSQGSSQPQHF

length: 13
J: TRBJ1-1
D: TRBD1
V: TRBV6-1
size: -
DNA: TGTGCCAGCAGTCGACAGGGTAACGCTGAAGCTTTCTTT
CDR3: CASSRQGNAEAFF

length: 13
J: TRBJ1-4
D: -
V: TRBV29-1
size: many
DNA: TGCAGCGTTGAGGGGGGTGCTAATGAAAAACTGTTTTTT
CDR3: CSVEGGANEKLFF

length: 15
J: TRBJ2-1
D: -
V: TRBV7-2
size: many
DNA: TGTGCCAGCAGCTTAGGGGGGCCCACCTACAATGAGCAGTTCTTC
CDR3: CASSLGGPTYNEQFF

length: 14
J: TRBJ2-5
D: -
V: TRBV29-1
size: -
DNA: TGCAGCGTTGGACCCCGGGGGCACAGGGAGACCCAGTACTTC
CDR3: CSVGPRGHRETQYF

length: 14
J: TRBJ2-2
D: TRBD1
V: TRBV29-1
size: -
DNA: TGCAGCGTAAGGGACAGGGGGCTAGGCGGGGAGCTGTTTTTT
CDR3: CSVRDRGLGGELFF

length: 15
J: TRBJ2-1
D: -
V: TRBV20-1
size: -
DNA: TGCAGTGCTAGAGATCTTGGGAAACCGGGTGGTGAGCAGTTCTTC
CDR3: CSARDLGKPGGEQFF

length: 14
J: TRBJ2-2
D: -
V: TRBV10-3
size: few
DNA: TGTGCCATCAGAGACGGGGGAAACACCGGGGAGCTGTTTTTT
CDR3: CAIRDGGNTGELFF

length: 15
J: TRBJ1-4
D: TRBD1
V: TRBV20-1
size: -
DNA: TGCTGTGCTAGAGACCGGGACAGGGGTGGTGAAAAACTGTTTTTT
CDR3: CCARDRDRGGEKLFF

length: 15
J: TRBJ2-7
D: TRBD2
V: TRBV27
size: many
DNA: TGTGCCAGCAGTTCCCTAGCGGGGGGTTCCTACGAGCAGTACTTC
CDR3: CASSSLAGGSYEQYF